The rows below give T cell receptor beta chains drawn from one sample of a study of OX40 agonist ivuxolimab in advanced cancers. TCRdb's copy holds only in-frame clones and misses some; the assay was immunoSEQ multiplex PCR. The sample has 55,000 to 75,000 clones, 82% seen once. The sequencing here drew on CD4+ or CD8+ T cells sorted from blood, taken in a trial of the OX40 agonist ivuxolimab. These receptors were taken from an adult with an advanced solid tumor such as melanoma, head and neck, liver or kidney cancer. Both conserved end residues are part of each CDR3. A D gene is named only where the DNA matches it firmly. The size entry is marked missing in some rows and otherwise reads once, few, many or a size class.

len	d_gene	v_gene	abundance	j_gene	CDR3aa	CDR3nt
18	.	TRBV2	.	TRBJ2-3	CASSLARTAWISTDTQYF	TGTGCCAGCAGCCTCGCCCGAACAGCTTGGATCAGCACAGATACGCAGTATTTT
15	.	TRBV7-9	.	TRBJ1-3	CASSRDLPGGNTIYF	TGTGCCAGCAGTCGCGACCTTCCAGGGGGAAACACCATATATTTT
15	.	TRBV7-9	once	TRBJ1-1	CASSIGQPGNTEAFF	TGTGCCAGCAGCATAGGACAGCCCGGAAACACTGAAGCTTTCTTT
15	.	TRBV7-3	.	TRBJ2-2	CASSKGTQPTGELFF	TGTGCCAGCAGCAAGGGGACACAGCCCACCGGGGAGCTGTTTTTT
15	.	TRBV5-4	.	TRBJ1-2	CASSDAAGLNFGYTF	TGTGCCAGCAGCGATGCTGCAGGACTGAACTTTGGCTACACCTTC
16	TRBD1	TRBV30	.	TRBJ2-2	CAWRDPGQGQTGELFF	TGTGCCTGGAGGGACCCAGGACAGGGTCAAACCGGGGAGCTGTTTTTT
15	TRBD2	TRBV27	few	TRBJ2-1	CASRYTGTSVREQFF	TGTGCCAGCAGATATACCGGGACTAGTGTTCGGGAGCAGTTCTTC
14	.	TRBV28	.	TRBJ2-5	CASSLEVGPRTQYF	TGTGCCAGCAGTTTAGAAGTGGGTCCCAGGACCCAGTACTTC
17	TRBD1	TRBV10-2	few	TRBJ1-6	CASSEPIRGQGYSPLHF	TGCGCCAGCAGTGAGCCTATCCGGGGACAGGGATACTCACCCCTCCACTTT
17	.	TRBV27	.	TRBJ2-1	CASSLDLGRSSYNEQFF	TGTGCCAGCAGTCTCGACTTGGGACGGAGCTCCTACAATGAGCAGTTCTTC
15	.	TRBV9	.	TRBJ2-3	CASSVGERNTDTQYF	TGTGCCAGCAGCGTAGGAGAGCGAAACACAGATACGCAGTATTTT
15	.	TRBV19	.	TRBJ1-6	CASSIPGTSDSPLHF	TGTGCCAGTAGTATCCCGGGGACTTCCGATTCACCCCTCCACTTT
12	.	TRBV7-6	.	TRBJ2-5	CASSLPLETQYF	TGTGCCAGCAGCTTACCCTTAGAGACCCAGTACTTC
17	.	TRBV1	.	TRBJ1-1	CTSSQPAGGKSYTEAFF	TGCACCAGCAGCCAACCGGCAGGGGGAAAAAGTTACACTGAAGCTTTCTTT
15	TRBD1	TRBV23-1	.	TRBJ2-7	CASSQSRDRLYEQYF	TGCGCCAGCAGTCAGTCCCGGGACAGACTATACGAGCAGTACTTC
17	TRBD1	TRBV4-1	few	TRBJ1-6	CASSHTSRDRGDSPLHF	TGCGCCAGCAGCCATACCAGCCGGGACAGGGGCGATTCACCCCTCCACTTT
13	.	TRBV10-2	.	TRBJ1-2	CASSDDASYGYTF	TGCGCCAGCAGTGATGATGCCAGCTATGGCTACACCTTC
14	.	TRBV7-2	.	TRBJ1-4	CASSLAYKNEKLFF	TGTGCCAGCAGCTTAGCTTACAAAAATGAAAAACTGTTTTTT
15	.	TRBV19	.	TRBJ2-2	CASTSPGFDTGELFF	TGTGCCAGTACCTCACCCGGGTTTGACACCGGGGAGCTGTTTTTT
14	.	TRBV18	few	TRBJ1-5	CASSQQGTGQPQHF	TGTGCCAGCTCCCAACAGGGTACAGGTCAGCCCCAGCATTTT
16	.	TRBV5-5	.	TRBJ1-5	CASSLESGLSNQPQHF	TGTGCCAGCAGCTTGGAATCAGGTTTGAGCAATCAGCCCCAGCATTTT
14	.	TRBV6-5	.	TRBJ1-2	CASRTGRLLYGYTF	TGTGCCAGCAGGACGGGTCGTCTCCTCTATGGCTACACCTTC
13	.	TRBV30	.	TRBJ1-1	CAWNRGMNTEAFF	TGTGCCTGGAATAGGGGCATGAACACTGAAGCTTTCTTT
18	.	TRBV4-1	.	TRBJ1-3	CASSPNARASISGNTIYF	TGCGCCAGCAGCCCTAACGCGCGTGCATCAATCTCTGGAAACACCATATATTTT
16	.	TRBV2	.	TRBJ1-6	CASSPHRGAQNSPLHF	TGTGCCAGCAGTCCCCATCGGGGGGCGCAGAATTCACCCCTCCACTTT
12	.	TRBV6-1	.	TRBJ1-1	CASSEEGRGAFF	TGTGCCAGCAGTGAAGAGGGCAGGGGAGCTTTCTTT
14	.	TRBV11-1	.	TRBJ1-1	CASSSRDTNTEAFF	TGTGCCAGCAGCTCCCGGGACACCAACACTGAAGCTTTCTTT
17	.	TRBV5-1	.	TRBJ2-2	CASSLGLAKGLPGELFF	TGCGCCAGCAGCTTGGGGTTAGCGAAGGGGCTTCCCGGGGAGCTGTTTTTT
16	.	TRBV19	.	TRBJ1-6	CASSEGALSYNSPLHF	TGTGCCAGTAGTGAAGGGGCGCTTTCCTATAATTCACCCCTCCACTTT
12	.	TRBV30	.	TRBJ1-1	CAWSAGTRRAFF	TGTGCCTGGAGCGCGGGCACCAGAAGGGCTTTCTTT
12	TRBD1	TRBV28	.	TRBJ1-1	CASRGGQDEAFF	TGTGCCAGCAGAGGTGGACAGGATGAAGCTTTCTTT
15	.	TRBV19	.	TRBJ1-1	CASSLRDTGSTEAFF	TGTGCCAGTAGTCTACGGGATACAGGGAGCACTGAAGCTTTCTTT
16	.	TRBV28	.	TRBJ2-5	CASSLVQQKGKETQYF	TGTGCCAGCAGTTTAGTGCAGCAGAAGGGTAAAGAGACCCAGTACTTC
15	.	TRBV28	.	TRBJ1-2	CASTKGEVQGYGYTF	TGTGCCAGCACAAAGGGGGAAGTCCAAGGCTATGGCTACACCTTC
14	TRBD1	TRBV7-2	.	TRBJ2-7	CASSQETGSYEQYF	TGCGCCAGCAGCCAAGAGACAGGGTCCTACGAGCAGTACTTC
14	.	TRBV7-8	.	TRBJ1-5	CASSLEPTNQPQHF	TGTGCCAGCAGCTTAGAACCCACCAATCAGCCCCAGCATTTT
15	.	TRBV12-1	once	TRBJ2-7	CASRPGLAGTGEQYF	TGTGCCAGCAGGCCCGGACTAGCGGGAACGGGTGAGCAGTACTTC
14	.	TRBV9	.	TRBJ2-5	CASSPGIGQETQYF	TGTGCCAGCAGCCCAGGAATCGGGCAAGAGACCCAGTACTTC
13	.	TRBV2	.	TRBJ1-1	CASSGSMNTEAFF	TGTGCCAGCAGTGGAAGTATGAACACTGAAGCTTTCTTT
15	.	TRBV6-5	few	TRBJ1-2	CASNPTGSGNYGYTF	TGTGCCAGCAACCCAACAGGGAGCGGGAACTATGGCTACACCTTC
16	TRBD2	TRBV7-3	.	TRBJ2-3	CASSLRTSGMGDTQYF	TGTGCCAGCAGCCTACGGACTAGCGGGATGGGAGATACGCAGTATTTT